These T cell receptor beta chains were read from a single sample in a study of blood T cell repertoires in COVID-19. Sequencing used immunoSEQ multiplex PCR; TCRdb keeps in-frame clones, though not all of them. The table lists over 300,000 clones, around 89% of them singletons. The sample consisted of PBMCs or T cells enriched from blood (not recorded which). The receptors derive from a woman between 35 and 50 years old who had recovered from COVID-19. CDR3s include the opening cysteine and the closing phenylalanine or tryptophan. D genes are given only for firm matches. Size is omitted from some rows. Given values are once, few, many or a class for expanded clones.

CDR3 DNA	CDR3 protein	clone size	D gene	V gene	J gene
TGTGCCAGCAGCGGGCGACAGGGCAACTATGGCTACACCTTC	CASSGRQGNYGYTF	-	TRBD1	TRBV9	TRBJ1-2
TGTGCCAGTAGTTCCGGCTCCTACAATGAGCAGTTCTTC	CASSSGSYNEQFF	-	-	TRBV19	TRBJ2-1
TGTGCCAGCAGTGAAACCGGGGGTTGGAGAGCCTACTTC	CASSETGGWRAYF	-	-	TRBV2	TRBJ1-2
TGTGCCACCAGCAGAGGTAGGCGGGGGAACACTGAAGCTTTCTTT	CATSRGRRGNTEAFF	-	-	TRBV15	TRBJ1-1
TGTGCCAGCAGTGAGTTACAAGGGGGCGTAGGTGGCTACACCTTC	CASSELQGGVGGYTF	-	TRBD1	TRBV2	TRBJ1-2
TGTGCCCAAGCGAAGCGGGGGGTGGGAGGCTACACCTTC	CAQAKRGVGGYTF	-	-	TRBV30	TRBJ1-2
TGTGCCAGCAGTCCCTTAAAGGACAGTACCCGCCGTGACACTGAAGCTTTCTTT	CASSPLKDSTRRDTEAFF	once	-	TRBV27	TRBJ1-1
TGTGCCAGCAGTGCCACGACTAGTATGTCCTACGAGCAGTACTTC	CASSATTSMSYEQYF	-	-	TRBV28	TRBJ2-7
TGTGCCAGCAGCCGACAGGGTCCCTACGAGCAGTACTTC	CASSRQGPYEQYF	-	TRBD1	TRBV3-1/TRBV3-2	TRBJ2-7
TGTGCCTGGACTGTAGGAGGGTACACTGAAGCTTTCTTT	CAWTVGGYTEAFF	-	-	TRBV30	TRBJ1-1
TGTGCCAGCAGTGAAGCGAAGCAAAACTTGTACGAGCAGTACTTC	CASSEAKQNLYEQYF	once	-	TRBV2	TRBJ2-7
TGTGCCAGCAGCTTCGGAGGCCCGGGACAAAACTACGAGCAGTACTTC	CASSFGGPGQNYEQYF	-	-	TRBV11-1	TRBJ2-7
TGCAGCGTTGAAGAGGTCCCGGCTAGCGGGAGATTGGAGTTCTTC	CSVEEVPASGRLEFF	-	TRBD2	TRBV29-1	TRBJ2-1
TGTGCCATCGCGAGAGAGGACGAGCAGTACTTC	CAIAREDEQYF	-	-	TRBV10-3	TRBJ2-7
TGTGCCAGCAGTCTACAGGGGAATAATCAGCCCCAGCATTTT	CASSLQGNNQPQHF	-	TRBD1	TRBV28	TRBJ1-5
TGTGCCAGTGGGGAGGTACCCGCATGGTCCTTC	CASGEVPAWSF	once	-	TRBV7-9	TRBJ2-7
TGTGCCAGCACCGCCGGAGGTAGCTCCTACAATGAGCAGTTCTTC	CASTAGGSSYNEQFF	-	-	TRBV9	TRBJ2-1
TGTGCCAGCAGTATTCTAGACTATGGCTACACCTTC	CASSILDYGYTF	-	-	TRBV28	TRBJ1-2
TGTGCCAGCAGCAGTACCGGGACAGGGAACACTGAAGCTTTCTTT	CASSSTGTGNTEAFF	-	TRBD1	TRBV7-3	TRBJ1-1
TGTGCCAGCAGTGGCCTAGCGGGGGGAATACAATCGGAGACCCAGTACTTC	CASSGLAGGIQSETQYF	-	TRBD2	TRBV6-2/TRBV6-3	TRBJ2-5
TGTGCCAGCAGCCGTTGGACAATTCCAGATGGCTACACCTTC	CASSRWTIPDGYTF	-	-	TRBV6-2/TRBV6-3	TRBJ1-2
TGTGCCAGCAGGCCCGCGTCCGCGGGAAATCAGCCCCAGCATTTT	CASRPASAGNQPQHF	few	-	TRBV6-5	TRBJ1-5
TGTGCCACCAGTGATCTTAGCGGGGGGACGAACACCGGGGAGCTGTTTTTT	CATSDLSGGTNTGELFF	-	TRBD2	TRBV24-1	TRBJ2-2
TGTGCCAGCAGTTTATTTCCGAGCTCCTATAATTCACCCCTCCACTTT	CASSLFPSSYNSPLHF	-	-	TRBV28	TRBJ1-6
TGTGCCAGCAGTTTCATAGCGGGAGGAACGTACCACGAGCAGTACTTC	CASSFIAGGTYHEQYF	-	TRBD2	TRBV27	TRBJ2-7
TGTGCCAGCAGTTACGGCGACAGGGGGCAATCTGATACGCAGTATTTT	CASSYGDRGQSDTQYF	medium-sized	TRBD1	TRBV6-6	TRBJ2-3
TGTGCCAGCAGCCGGGAGGAAAGGTCCTACGAGCAGTACTTC	CASSREERSYEQYF	-	TRBD2	TRBV7-2	TRBJ2-7
TGTGCCAGCAGCCTAAGAGCCGGGGGCAATCAGCCCCAGCATTTT	CASSLRAGGNQPQHF	-	-	TRBV3-1/TRBV3-2	TRBJ1-5
TGTGCCAGCAGCCAAGCTCACGGGGCAGGGGGCTACAATGAGCAGTTCTTC	CASSQAHGAGGYNEQFF	-	TRBD1	TRBV4-2	TRBJ2-1
TGTGCCAGCAGAACGGACAGGGGGGCGAGGAATGAGCAGTTCTTC	CASRTDRGARNEQFF	once	TRBD1	TRBV25-1	TRBJ2-1